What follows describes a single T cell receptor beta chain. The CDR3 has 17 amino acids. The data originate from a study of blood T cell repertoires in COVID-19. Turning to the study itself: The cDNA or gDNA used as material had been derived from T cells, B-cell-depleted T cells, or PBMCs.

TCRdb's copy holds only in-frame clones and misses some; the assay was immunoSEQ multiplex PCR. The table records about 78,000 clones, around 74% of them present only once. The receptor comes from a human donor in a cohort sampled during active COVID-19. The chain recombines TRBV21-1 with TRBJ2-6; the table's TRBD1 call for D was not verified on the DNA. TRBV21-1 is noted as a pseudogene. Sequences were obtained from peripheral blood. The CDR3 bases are TGTGCCAGCAGCGCCCCGGTGGGGCTTGGGGGGGCCAACGTCCTGACTTTC. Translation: CASSAPVGLGGANVLTF.